This T cell receptor beta chain was sequenced for a study of T cells in women clearing cervical HPV infection. TCRdb's copy holds only in-frame clones and misses some; the assay was immunoSEQ multiplex PCR. The sample data list about 25,000 clones. To note about this clone: The read ends 3 residues before the CDR3 terminus; that terminus is restored from the germline J gene.

The V end lost 2 bases, the J end lost 2 bases, and 10 bases lay between the germline ends. This CDR3 is built from 14 residues. CDR1 MGHRA and CDR2 YSYEKL come from the germline V gene. Sequencing was done on a sample of blood buffy coat. V usage is TRBV4-1 and J usage is TRBJ2-7; unclear D gene. This receptor was obtained from a woman between 18 and 70 years old with a cervical HPV16 infection that either progressed to CIN3+ or cleared (not recorded which). This chain's CDR3 is CASSQIGLPYEQYF. The covered CDR3 bases are TGCGCCAGCAGCCAAATTGGGCTCCCCTACGAG.